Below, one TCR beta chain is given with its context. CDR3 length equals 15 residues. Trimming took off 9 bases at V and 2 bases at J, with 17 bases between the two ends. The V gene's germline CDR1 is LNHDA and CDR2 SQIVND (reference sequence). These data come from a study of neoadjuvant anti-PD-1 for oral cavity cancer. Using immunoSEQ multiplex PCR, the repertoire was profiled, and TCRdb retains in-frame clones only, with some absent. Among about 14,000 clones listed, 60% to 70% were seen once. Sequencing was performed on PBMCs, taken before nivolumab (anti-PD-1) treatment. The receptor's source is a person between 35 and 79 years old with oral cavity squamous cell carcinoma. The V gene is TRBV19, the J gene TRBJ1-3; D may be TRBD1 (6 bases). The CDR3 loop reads CASRIRGGTGNTIYF. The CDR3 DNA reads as TGTGCCAGCCGGATCAGAGGGGGGACTGGAAACACCATATATTTT.